The 21 T cell receptor beta chains reported below all come from one sample, sequenced in a study of blood T cell repertoires in COVID-19 (dated by TCRdb to 2018 to 2021). The receptor library was made with the immunoSEQ multiplex PCR assay. TCRdb re-hosts the immuneACCESS table, in-frame sequences only. Its copies lack some clones; in the studies checked, an unresolved V gene accounts for under half of them, and the cause for the rest is not known. The sample table lists 88,000 or so clones, roughly 77% of them with a count of one. Clones ranked in the top ten supply roughly 22% of the sample. The material sequenced was peripheral blood. The receptor source for this set is a human donor in a cohort sampled during active COVID-19.

Comments on this clone: At one of its ends the junction is not consistent with the germline gene, which may arise from a read error. CDR3 in DNA: TGTGCCAGCAGTGATGGACAGGGGGCATCGGTCGTCCTCTTC. Translating gives CASSDGQGASVVLF. This chain connects TRBV6-1 to TRBJ1-2; 11 bases fit TRBD1. CDR3 length: 14 residues. Looked up from germline, CDR1 is MNHNS and CDR2 is SASEGT.

CDR3 coding DNA: TGTGCCAGCAGCCCGGGACAGGGAACCGTTCAGCCCCAGCATTTT. Its protein product is CASSPGQGTVQPQHF. The chain links TRBV9 to TRBJ1-5; 9 bases line up with TRBD1. CDR3 length: 15 residues. CDR1 is SGDLS, CDR2 YYNGEE, per germline. Trimming removed 4 bases from V and 6 bases from J; junction bases left unmatched: 8.

The chain has TRBV24-1 and TRBJ2-3, with TRBD1 identical over 7 bases. This CDR3 contains 18 residues. The germline V gene encodes CDR1 KGHDR and CDR2 SFDVKD. The V segment lost 2 bases and the J segment 8 bases; nucleotides outside the gene matches: 18. The CDR3 DNA sequence: TGTGCCACCAGTGATTCACCTAAACAGGGGTCGGGCTGGGGTACGCAGTATTTT. Its protein is CATSDSPKQGSGWGTQYF.

V usage is TRBV3-1 (or the pseudogene TRBV3-2) and J usage is TRBJ2-1; TRBD2 matches 7 bases. The germline V gene encodes CDR1 LGHDT and CDR2 YNNKEL (reference sequence). Losses at the gene ends were 1 base for V and 7 bases for J; bases not matched to a gene: 10. The CDR3 is 16 amino acids. The CDR3 spells CASSQGFRTSLNEQFF. CDR3 nucleotide sequence: TGTGCCAGCAGCCAAGGATTTAGGACTAGTCTTAATGAGCAGTTCTTC.

The chain has TRBV2 and TRBJ2-1, with TRBD1 matching over 11 bases. CDR1 and CDR2 (germline): SNHLY, FYNNEI. This CDR3 is built from 14 residues. With 5 bases clipped from V and 6 bases from J, the junction kept 3 bases outside the gene matches. CDR3 bases: TGTGCCAGCAGTCCCGGGACAGGGGGCAATGAGCAGTTCTTC. Translation: CASSPGTGGNEQFF.

The V and J genes are TRBV7-9 and TRBJ2-7; D is perhaps TRBD2 (6 bases). Germline values: CDR1 SEHNR, CDR2 FQNEAQ (reference sequence). V was trimmed by 5 bases and J by 0 bases, leaving 17 bases between them. The CDR3 is 16 residues long. The CDR3 DNA follows: TGTGCCAGCAGCCTGCCGGCGGGGCGAACCTCCTACGAGCAGTACTTC. Its translation: CASSLPAGRTSYEQYF.

The chain couples TRBV18 to TRBJ2-2; TRBD2 matches 9 bases. V was pared by 3 bases and J by 7 bases, with 6 bases of the junction left unmatched. This CDR3 contains 15 residues. The germline V gene has CDR1 KGHSH and CDR2 LQKENI. In DNA, the CDR3 is TGTGCCAGCTCACCTCCTAGCGGGATCGGCGGGGAGCTGTTTTTT. This codes for CASSPPSGIGGELFF.

There are a few counts of this clone. CDR3 region: CASSFPSPRGETQYF. The CDR3 region has the DNA TGTGCCAGCAGCTTTCCGAGCCCTAGGGGGGAGACCCAGTACTTC. The genes are TRBV7-9 and TRBJ2-5, with D tentatively TRBD1 (6 bases). Germline V gives CDR1 SEHNR, CDR2 FQNEAQ (reference sequence). Trimming pared 3 bases from V and 5 bases from J, leaving 16 bases between. The CDR3 contains 15 residues.

The chain employs TRBV30 and TRBJ1-6, with D possibly TRBD1 on 6 matching bases. The ends were cut back, 4 bases at V and 3 bases at J, with 10 bases in the middle. The germline V gene encodes CDR1 GTSNPN and CDR2 SVGIG (reference sequence). The CDR3 has 14 amino acids. CDR3 coding DNA: TGTGCCTGGACATGGACAGACTATAATTCACCCCTCCACTTT. Its protein product is CAWTWTDYNSPLHF.

The rearrangement uses TRBV19 and TRBJ1-5, with 8 bases identical to TRBD1. CDR1 is LNHDA and CDR2 is SQIVND in the germline V gene (reference sequence). This CDR3 has 14 residues. With 4 bases clipped from V and 9 bases from J, the junction kept 8 bases outside the gene matches. CDR3 sequence (DNA): TGTGCCAGTAGTAGAGGGACAGGCATCGGGCCCCAGCATTTT. As protein: CASSRGTGIGPQHF.

This clone is labeled medium-sized (0.01 to 0.1%). The V gene is TRBV19, the J gene TRBJ2-1; 8 bases align to TRBD2. Looked up from germline, CDR1 is LNHDA and CDR2 is SQIVND (reference sequence). The trim removed 4 bases at V and 6 bases at J, leaving 11 bases unmatched. The CDR3 sequence is 16 residues long. The CDR3 reads CASSTPEAGTSNEQFF. CDR3 DNA sequence: TGTGCCAGTAGTACCCCAGAGGCAGGGACTAGCAATGAGCAGTTCTTC.

Of note for this clone: This specimen includes other DNA sequences encoding the same CDR3. The rearrangement joins TRBV5-4 to TRBJ2-7; 7 nucleotides line up with TRBD2. Germline V gene lookup returns CDR1 SGHNT and CDR2 YYREEE (reference sequence). CDR3 length: 14 amino acids. The trim removed 0 bases at V and 2 bases at J, leaving 2 bases unmatched. CDR3 residues: CASSLAGLTYEQYF. Written as DNA, the CDR3 is TGTGCCAGCAGCTTGGCGGGACTAACCTACGAGCAGTACTTC.

This sequence joins TRBV5-4 and TRBJ2-5; tentative D call: TRBD1 (6 bases). Trimming removed 0 bases at V and 1 base at J, with 10 bases between. CDR1 is SGHNT, CDR2 YYREEE, per germline (reference sequence). CDR3 length equals 15 residues. The CDR3 DNA reads TGTGCCAGCAGCTTGGACGACAGGATCCAAGAGACCCAGTACTTC. Protein: CASSLDDRIQETQYF.

This clone has only a few counts. The rearrangement joins TRBV30 to TRBJ1-2, with unresolved D. CDR1 is GTSNPN, CDR2 SVGIG, per germline (reference sequence). The V end lost 1 base, the J end lost 5 bases, and 5 bases lay between the germline ends. The CDR3 runs 11 residues. The CDR3 is CAWSAGYGYTF. The CDR3 DNA follows: TGTGCCTGGAGTGCCGGGTATGGCTACACCTTC.

The chain links TRBV19 to TRBJ1-2; D remains ambiguous. V was shortened by 3 bases and J by 9 bases, with 11 bases between the two germline ends. This CDR3 contains 12 residues. CDR1 is LNHDA, CDR2 SQIVND, per germline (reference sequence). The CDR3 bases are TGTGCCAGTAGTATGAGGGAACAGAGCTACACCTTC. Encoded protein: CASSMREQSYTF.

The V call is TRBV4-3, the J call TRBJ2-7, with 9 bases identical to TRBD2. The CDR3 runs 17 residues. After removal of 2 bases from V and 3 bases from J, the junction contained 11 bases not matched to a gene. Germline loops: CDR1 LGHNA, CDR2 YSLEER. The CDR3 sequence: CASSQRFAGGNRYEQYF. In DNA form, the CDR3 reads TGCGCCAGCAGCCAAAGGTTCGCGGGAGGGAACCGCTACGAGCAGTACTTC.

This clone was observed a few times. V is TRBV4-2 and J is TRBJ1-5, with 7 nucleotides matching TRBD1. The trim removed 0 bases at V and 7 bases at J, leaving 9 bases unmatched. Germline V gene sequence: CDR1 LGHNA, CDR2 YNFKEQ. The CDR3 runs 16 residues. DNA of the CDR3: TGTGCCAGCAGCCAAGATCTGGGGCAGGGGGAGCAGCCCCAGCATTTT. Its protein product is CASSQDLGQGEQPQHF.

This clone showed up just a few times. The genes are TRBV21-1 and TRBJ2-7; the table's D call TRBD1 went unverified against the DNA. TRBV21-1 corresponds to a pseudogene. The CDR3 spans 16 residues. The DNA for the CDR3 is TGTGCCAGCAGCCAAAAGGGGTCAGGCACCTCCTACGAGCAGTACTTC. Translation: CASSQKGSGTSYEQYF.

This clone was found a few times. The CDR3 DNA is TGTGCCAGCAGTTCGCGGGACAGGCCGGGCACAGATACGCAGTATTTT. Protein: CASSSRDRPGTDTQYF. The chain has TRBV2 and TRBJ2-3; 8 nucleotides line up with TRBD1. The CDR3 has 16 amino acids. CDR1 is SNHLY, CDR2 FYNNEI, per germline. The V gene end was trimmed by 5 bases and the J gene end by 1 base; junction bases not matched to a gene: 8.

The J gene is TRBJ2-3, the V gene TRBV3-1 (or the pseudogene TRBV3-2), with D tentatively TRBD2 (6 bases). Germline V lookup: CDR1 LGHDT, CDR2 YNNKEL (reference sequence). This CDR3 is 15 amino acids long. Trimming took off 6 bases at V and 2 bases at J, with 15 bases between the two ends. The CDR3 DNA reads as TGTGCCAGCAGAAGGGACTCGGCGAACACAGATACGCAGTATTTT. This sequence encodes CASRRDSANTDTQYF.

This chain's CDR3 is CASTNARASGRDEQFF. The CDR3 DNA is TGTGCCAGTACTAACGCAAGGGCTAGCGGGAGGGATGAGCAGTTCTTC. The chain employs TRBV19 and TRBJ2-1; TRBD2 matches at 12 bases. The length of the CDR3 is 16 residues. V was pared by 7 bases and J by 8 bases, with 12 bases of the junction left unmatched. Germline-derived CDR1 and CDR2 are LNHDA and SQIVND (reference sequence).